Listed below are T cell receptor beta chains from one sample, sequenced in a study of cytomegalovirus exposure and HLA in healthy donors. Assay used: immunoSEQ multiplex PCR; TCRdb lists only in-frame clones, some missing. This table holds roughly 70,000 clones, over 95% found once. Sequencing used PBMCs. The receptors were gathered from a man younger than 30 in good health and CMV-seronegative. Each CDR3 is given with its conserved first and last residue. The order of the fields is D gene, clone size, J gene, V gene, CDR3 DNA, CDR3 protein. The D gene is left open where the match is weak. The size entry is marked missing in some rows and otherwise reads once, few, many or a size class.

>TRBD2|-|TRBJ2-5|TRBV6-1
TGTGCCAGCAGTCCACAGTCGGGGGGTGGGGAGACCCAGTACTTC
CASSPQSGGGETQYF
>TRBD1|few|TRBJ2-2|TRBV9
TGTGCCAGCAGCGTAGGTCCCCTTGGACAGGATGTCGGGGAGCTGTTTTTT
CASSVGPLGQDVGELFF
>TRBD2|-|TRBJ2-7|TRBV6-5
TGTGCCAGCAGTGCGGATAGCGGGAGAAACGAGCAGTACTTC
CASSADSGRNEQYF
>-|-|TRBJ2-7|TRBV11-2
TGTGCCAGCAGCTTAGGTTACAGCTCCTACGAGCAGTACTTC
CASSLGYSSYEQYF
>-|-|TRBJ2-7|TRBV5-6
TGTGCCAGCAGCGCTACCGGGACAATCTACGAGCAGTACTTC
CASSATGTIYEQYF
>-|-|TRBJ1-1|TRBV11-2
TGTGCCAGCACCAAGGATTGGGAGGGGGTAAGAACTGAAGCTTTCTTT
CASTKDWEGVRTEAFF
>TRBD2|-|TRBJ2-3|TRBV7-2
TGTGCCAGCAGCTTGGGCGGGGGGCCATGGGATACGCAGTATTTT
CASSLGGGPWDTQYF
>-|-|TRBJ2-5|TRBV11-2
TGTGCCAGCAGCTTAGGCGGGACAGTGTACGAGACCCAGTACTTC
CASSLGGTVYETQYF
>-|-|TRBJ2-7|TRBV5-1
TGCGCCAGCAGCTTGGACAGGCTTACCTACGAGCAGTACTTC
CASSLDRLTYEQYF
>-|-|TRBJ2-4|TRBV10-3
TGTGCCATCAGCTCAGGGTCATCAACAGGGCCGGGAGGCAAAAACATTCAGTACTTC
CAISSGSSTGPGGKNIQYF
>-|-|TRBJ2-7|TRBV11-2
TGTGCCAGCAGCTTTGCCCCACGGGACACCTCCTACGAGCAGTACTTC
CASSFAPRDTSYEQYF
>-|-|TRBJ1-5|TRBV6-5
TGTGCCAGCAGCGGACAGCAAAATCAGCCCCAGCATTTT
CASSGQQNQPQHF
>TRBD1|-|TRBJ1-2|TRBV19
TGTGCCAGTACCCCCCTCTACAGGGGATGGCGTGGCTACACCTTC
CASTPLYRGWRGYTF
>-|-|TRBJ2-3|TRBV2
TGTGCCAGCAGTGATTCAGGGGCAGATACGCAGTATTTT
CASSDSGADTQYF